One and the same sample provided the 9 T cell receptor beta chains below, sequenced in a study of blood T cell repertoires in COVID-19. Assay: immunoSEQ multiplex PCR; the TCRdb copy retains only in-frame clones and omits some. The sample records 380,000 or so clones, 70% to 90% being singletons. Sequenced: peripheral blood. These TCRs come from a man in his forties with acute or convalescent COVID-19.

The chain uses TRBV9 and TRBJ2-2; 7 positions match TRBD2. Germline values: CDR1 SGDLS, CDR2 YYNGEE. The CDR3 is made up of 15 amino acids. V was pared by 0 bases and J by 5 bases, with 4 bases of the junction left unmatched. CDR3 in DNA: TGTGCCAGCAGCGTAGCTAGAGCGGGGACCGGGGAGCTGTTTTTT. This codes for CASSVARAGTGELFF. Full variable domain (missing parts from reference TRBV9 and TRBJ2-2): DSGVTQTPKHLITATGQRVTLRCSPRSGDLSVYWYQQSLDQGLQFLIQYYNGEERAKGNILERFSAQQFPDLHSELNLSSLELGDSALYFCASSVARAGTGELFFGEGSRLTVL.

The rearrangement links TRBV7-3 to TRBJ1-6, with TRBD1 as a possible D gene (5 bases). This CDR3 comprises 13 residues. CDR1 and CDR2 from the germline V gene are SGHTA and FQGTGA. The V and J ends lost 6 bases and 14 bases respectively, with 17 bases between them. The CDR3 region has the DNA TGTGCCAGCAGTCCTGGGGCCCCGTTCACCCTCCACTTT. It encodes CASSPGAPFTLHF.

The chain couples TRBV28 to TRBJ2-5, with 11 positions matching TRBD2. J lost 2 bases, V lost 5 bases, and 4 bases had no gene match. The CDR3 contains 15 residues. The germline V gene encodes CDR1 MDHEN and CDR2 SYDVKM. The CDR3 DNA is TGTGCCAGCAGTACCACTAGCGGGGGACAAGAGACCCAGTACTTC. Encoded protein: CASSTTSGGQETQYF.

The chain has TRBV27 and TRBJ2-5; maybe TRBD1 (6 bases). With 2 bases removed from V and 1 base from J, the gap between germline ends came to 11 bases. The CDR3 is made up of 15 amino acids. Germline V gene sequence: CDR1 MNHEY, CDR2 SMNVEV (reference sequence). The DNA of the CDR3 is TGTGCCAGCAGTTTAGGGGACACTTCCCAAGAGACCCAGTACTTC. It translates to CASSLGDTSQETQYF.

The chain links TRBV2 to TRBJ1-1; no reliable D call. The ends were cut back, 3 bases at V and 5 bases at J, with 7 bases in the middle. CDR3 length: 12 residues. In germline, CDR1 is SNHLY, CDR2 FYNNEI. This chain's CDR3 is CASSDGSTEAFF. DNA of the CDR3: TGTGCCAGCAGTGACGGTTCAACTGAAGCTTTCTTT.

This chain uses TRBV27 with TRBJ1-2; 8 bases align to TRBD1. CDR3 length equals 13 residues. V shed 4 bases and J 4 bases; nucleotides not matched to a gene: 2. CDR1 MNHEY and CDR2 SMNVEV come from the germline V gene (reference sequence). The CDR3 DNA reads as TGTGCCAGCAGTTCGGACAGGGTCTATGGCTACACCTTC. It codes for CASSSDRVYGYTF.

This clone was seen only once. The chain has TRBV6-2 or TRBV6-3 and TRBJ1-5; the D gene is possibly TRBD1 (5 bases). The CDR3 extends over 14 amino acids. Trimming removed 2 bases from V and 7 bases from J, with 12 bases in between. In germline, CDR1 is MNHEY, CDR2 SVGEGT. The CDR3 coding sequence is TGTGCCAGCAGTTACGGGGCAGGGCGACAGCCCCAGCATTTT. It yields the protein CASSYGAGRQPQHF.

V is TRBV14 and J is TRBJ1-6; tentatively, D is TRBD1 (5 bases). V lost 1 base and J lost 7, with 8 bases in between. This CDR3 spans 14 amino acids. Germline CDR1 is SGHDN and CDR2 is FVKESK. CDR3 nucleotide sequence: TGTGCCAGCAGCCAAGGCAGGGTGAATTCACCCCTCCACTTT. Protein: CASSQGRVNSPLHF. The whole variable domain, filled in from reference TRBV14 and TRBJ1-6, reads EAGVTQFPSHSVIEKGQTVTLRCDPISGHDNLYWYRRVMGKEIKFLLHFVKESKQDESGMPNNRFLAERTGGTYSTLKVQPAELEDSGVYFCASSQGRVNSPLHFGNGTRLTVT.

This sequence joins TRBV5-1 and TRBJ2-7; D is possibly TRBD2 (5 bases). The CDR3 consists of 14 residues. CDR1 is SGHRS and CDR2 is YFSETQ in the germline V gene. Trimming stripped 2 bases from V and 2 bases from J, with 11 bases between. CDR3 DNA sequence: TGCGCCAGCAGCTTTGGGTCCGGGGCCTACGAGCAGTACTTC. Translated: CASSFGSGAYEQYF. The entire variable domain, with the rest obtained from reference TRBV5-1 and TRBJ2-7, is as follows: KAGVTQTPRYLIKTRGQQVTLSCSPISGHRSVSWYQQTPGQGLQFLFEYFSETQRNKGNFPGRFSGRQFSNSRSEMNVSTLELGDSALYLCASSFGSGAYEQYFGPGTRLTVT.